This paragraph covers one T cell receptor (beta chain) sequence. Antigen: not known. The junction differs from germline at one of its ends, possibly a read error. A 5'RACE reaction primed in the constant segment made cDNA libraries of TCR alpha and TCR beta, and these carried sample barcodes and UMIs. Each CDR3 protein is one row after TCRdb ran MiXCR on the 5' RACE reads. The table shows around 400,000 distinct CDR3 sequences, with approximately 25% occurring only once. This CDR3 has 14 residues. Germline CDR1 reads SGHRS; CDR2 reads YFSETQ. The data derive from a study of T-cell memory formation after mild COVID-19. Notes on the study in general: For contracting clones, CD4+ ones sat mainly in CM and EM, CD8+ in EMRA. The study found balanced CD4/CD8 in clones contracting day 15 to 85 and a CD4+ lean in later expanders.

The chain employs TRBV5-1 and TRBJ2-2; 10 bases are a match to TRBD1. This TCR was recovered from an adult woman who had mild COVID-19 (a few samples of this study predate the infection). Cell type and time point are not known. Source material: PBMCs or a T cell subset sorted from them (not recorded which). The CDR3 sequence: CASRRQGAAGEPFF. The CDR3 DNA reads TGCGCCAGCAGGAGACAGGGGGCCGCCGGGGAGCCGTTTTTT.